The rows below give T cell receptor beta chains drawn from one sample of a study of early T cells in non-severe SARS-CoV-2 infection. MiXCR was run by TCRdb on the 5' RACE reads, yielding one entry per CDR3 protein. The sample comprises roughly 69,000 distinct CDR3 sequences, roughly a tenth of which are singletons, and about 5.6% rests with the top ten. The sequenced sample consisted of whole blood. These TCRs come from an adult who was a healthcare worker with PCR-confirmed SARS-CoV-2 infection or an uninfected control (not recorded which). CDR3s include the opening cysteine and the closing phenylalanine or tryptophan. A D gene is named only where the DNA matches it firmly. Not every row has a clone size; where given, it reads once, few, many or a size class.

TRBD1,TRBV29-1,-,TRBJ2-7,TGCAGCGTTGTGGGGACAGTCTACTCCTACGAGCAGTACTTC,CSVVGTVYSYEQYF
TRBD1,TRBV20-1,few,TRBJ1-1,TGCAGTGCTAGAAACAGGGGGCTGGAGACTGAAGCTTTCTTT,CSARNRGLETEAFF
-,TRBV7-9,many,TRBJ2-7,TGTGCCAGCAGCCCAGGGGCCTACGAGCAGTACTTC,CASSPGAYEQYF
TRBD2,TRBV19,many,TRBJ2-7,TGTGCCAGTACTCGTGACGGGACTAGGTCATACGAGCAGTACTTC,CASTRDGTRSYEQYF
-,TRBV7-8,few,TRBJ2-2,TGTGCCAGCAGCAGAAGTCGGGGGAGAGACACCGGGGAGCTGTTTTTT,CASSRSRGRDTGELFF
-,TRBV7-3,few,TRBJ2-3,TGTGCCAGCAGCTTCGATCGGGCGGATACGCAGTATTTT,CASSFDRADTQYF
-,TRBV12-3/TRBV12-4,few,TRBJ2-7,TGTGCCAGCAGTCTGCTACCCAGGGCCCTATACGAGCAGTACTTC,CASSLLPRALYEQYF
TRBD2,TRBV20-1,-,TRBJ2-1,TGCAGTGTAGTAGCGGGAGGTGTGGGTAATGAGCAGTTCTTC,CSVVAGGVGNEQFF
TRBD2,TRBV5-1,-,TRBJ2-7,TGCGCCAGCAGCTTGGAGGGTAGCGGGAGATCCTACGAGCAGTACTTC,CASSLEGSGRSYEQYF
TRBD2,TRBV11-1,many,TRBJ2-7,TGTGCCAGCAGCTTAGTATCAGCGGGGGCCGCGGGAGAGCAGTACTTC,CASSLVSAGAAGEQYF
-,TRBV20-1,-,TRBJ2-7,TGCAGTGCTAGTCTAAGGACCGAGCAGTACTTC,CSASLRTEQYF
-,TRBV14,many,TRBJ1-2,TGTGCCAGCAGCCAAGTGGACAGCTTAAACTATGGCTACACCTTC,CASSQVDSLNYGYTF
TRBD2,TRBV10-3,few,TRBJ2-7,TGTGCCTCGCGACTAGCGGGAGAGCCACACGAGCAGTACTTC,CASRLAGEPHEQYF
TRBD2,TRBV28,few,TRBJ2-7,TGTGCCAGCAGTTGGACTAGCGGCTACGAGCAGTACTTC,CASSWTSGYEQYF
-,TRBV6-1,many,TRBJ2-5,TGTGCCAGCAGTGTAGAGGGCAGGACCCTGGAGACCCAGTACTTC,CASSVEGRTLETQYF
-,TRBV5-1,many,TRBJ2-7,TGCGCCAGCAGCTTGCGGGGTCCCTACGAGCAGTACTTC,CASSLRGPYEQYF
-,TRBV30,-,TRBJ1-1,TGTGCCTGGAGTGTAATAGGGACTGAAGCTTTCTTT,CAWSVIGTEAFF
-,TRBV20-1,few,TRBJ2-7,TGCAGTGCTAGAGCGCCCCGGACGGGACCCTCGGCGAACGAGCAGTACTTC,CSARAPRTGPSANEQYF
-,TRBV19,-,TRBJ2-1,TGTGCCAGTAGTATCGGACAGTACAATGAGCAGTTCTTC,CASSIGQYNEQFF
-,TRBV3-1,many,TRBJ2-3,TGTGCCAGCAGCCAATACACAGTAGCAGATACGCAGTATTTT,CASSQYTVADTQYF
TRBD2,TRBV5-1,-,TRBJ2-1,TGCGCCAGCAGCTTAAGCGGGAGGGCCGAATGGGAGCAGTTCTTC,CASSLSGRAEWEQFF